The rows below give T cell receptor beta chains drawn from one sample of a study of shared clonotypes between healthy human individuals. TCRdb's copy holds only in-frame clones and misses some; the assay was immunoSEQ multiplex PCR. The data hold some 2,400,000 clones, with approximately 94% observed a single time. Sequencing was carried out using naive CD4+ T cells sorted from blood. The receptor set was obtained from a man in his late teens or twenties in good health. Each CDR3 is given with its conserved first and last residue. Each record gives: V gene, clone size, D gene, J gene, CDR3 protein, CDR3 DNA. The D gene is left open where the match is weak. Where a row states a size, it is once, few, many or the class of an expanded clone; other rows omit it.

V gene: TRBV6-1
clone size: once
D gene: TRBD1
J gene: TRBJ1-4
CDR3 protein: CASSANRGSGEKLFF
CDR3 DNA: TGTGCCAGCAGTGCTAACAGGGGCAGTGGCGAAAAACTGTTTTTT

V gene: TRBV18
clone size: -
D gene: TRBD2
J gene: TRBJ2-7
CDR3 protein: CASSPIIAGGSEQYF
CDR3 DNA: TGTGCCAGCTCACCCATCATAGCGGGGGGATCTGAGCAGTACTTC

V gene: TRBV4-1
clone size: -
D gene: -
J gene: TRBJ2-7
CDR3 protein: CASSHAYEQYF
CDR3 DNA: TGCGCCAGCAGCCATGCCTACGAGCAGTACTTC

V gene: TRBV9
clone size: -
D gene: -
J gene: TRBJ1-6
CDR3 protein: CASSAEQGNSSPLHF
CDR3 DNA: TGTGCCAGCAGCGCCGAACAGGGTAATAGTTCACCCCTCCACTTT

V gene: TRBV7-9
clone size: -
D gene: -
J gene: TRBJ1-4
CDR3 protein: CASSLAGTLGEKLFF
CDR3 DNA: TGTGCCAGCAGCTTAGCGGGGACCCTGGGAGAAAAACTGTTTTTT

V gene: TRBV6-6
clone size: once
D gene: -
J gene: TRBJ2-5
CDR3 protein: CASSYFEERGAQYF
CDR3 DNA: TGTGCCAGCAGTTACTTCGAGGAGCGTGGGGCCCAGTACTTC

V gene: TRBV7-2
clone size: -
D gene: -
J gene: TRBJ2-7
CDR3 protein: CASSFGSGVNSYEQYF
CDR3 DNA: TGTGCCAGCAGCTTTGGTTCCGGGGTAAACTCCTACGAGCAGTACTTC

V gene: TRBV7-2
clone size: -
D gene: -
J gene: TRBJ2-3
CDR3 protein: CASRRLSDTQYF
CDR3 DNA: TGTGCCAGCAGGAGATTATCAGATACGCAGTATTTT

V gene: TRBV5-4
clone size: -
D gene: TRBD1
J gene: TRBJ2-7
CDR3 protein: CASSLADRAGYEQYF
CDR3 DNA: TGTGCCAGCAGCTTGGCCGACAGGGCGGGCTACGAGCAGTACTTC

V gene: TRBV29-1
clone size: -
D gene: TRBD1
J gene: TRBJ2-3
CDR3 protein: CSVGGGQGLTDTQYF
CDR3 DNA: TGCAGCGTTGGAGGGGGACAGGGGTTGACAGATACGCAGTATTTT

V gene: TRBV11-3
clone size: -
D gene: -
J gene: TRBJ2-7
CDR3 protein: CASSAQLGGEQYF
CDR3 DNA: TGTGCCAGCAGCGCTCAACTAGGCGGTGAGCAGTACTTC

V gene: TRBV30
clone size: -
D gene: TRBD1
J gene: TRBJ2-3
CDR3 protein: CAWSLGDRVTDTQYF
CDR3 DNA: TGTGCCTGGAGTTTAGGGGACAGGGTGACAGATACGCAGTATTTT

V gene: TRBV10-3
clone size: -
D gene: -
J gene: TRBJ1-2
CDR3 protein: CAISDGGGYTF
CDR3 DNA: TGTGCCATCAGTGACGGGGGTGGCTACACCTTC

V gene: TRBV4-3
clone size: -
D gene: TRBD2
J gene: TRBJ2-5
CDR3 protein: CASSQVTSVQETQYF
CDR3 DNA: TGCGCCAGCAGCCAAGTGACTAGCGTACAAGAGACCCAGTACTTC

V gene: TRBV5-4
clone size: -
D gene: TRBD1
J gene: TRBJ1-3
CDR3 protein: CASSVGQLGDTIYF
CDR3 DNA: TGTGCCAGCAGCGTGGGACAGCTCGGGGACACCATATATTTT

V gene: TRBV6-6
clone size: -
D gene: -
J gene: TRBJ1-2
CDR3 protein: CASSLGSANYGYTF
CDR3 DNA: TGTGCCAGCAGTTTGGGCAGTGCCAACTATGGCTACACCTTC

V gene: TRBV11-2
clone size: -
D gene: -
J gene: TRBJ2-1
CDR3 protein: CASSLDRAVSYNEQFF
CDR3 DNA: TGTGCCAGCAGCTTAGATCGAGCCGTCTCCTACAATGAGCAGTTCTTC

V gene: TRBV10-3
clone size: -
D gene: -
J gene: TRBJ2-2
CDR3 protein: CAISEYTGELFF
CDR3 DNA: TGTGCCATCAGTGAGTACACCGGGGAGCTGTTTTTT

V gene: TRBV9
clone size: -
D gene: -
J gene: TRBJ2-5
CDR3 protein: CASSAGTKGSETQYF
CDR3 DNA: TGTGCCAGCAGCGCCGGGACAAAGGGCTCAGAGACCCAGTACTTC

V gene: TRBV5-1
clone size: -
D gene: -
J gene: TRBJ2-7
CDR3 protein: CASSLGDPDEQYF
CDR3 DNA: TGCGCCAGCAGCTTGGGGGACCCGGACGAGCAGTACTTC

V gene: TRBV7-2
clone size: -
D gene: TRBD2
J gene: TRBJ2-5
CDR3 protein: CASSRSGSGETQYF
CDR3 DNA: TGTGCCAGCAGCCGTAGCGGGAGTGGGGAGACCCAGTACTTC

V gene: TRBV5-6
clone size: -
D gene: TRBD2
J gene: TRBJ2-3
CDR3 protein: CASSFAGGGTDTQYF
CDR3 DNA: TGTGCCAGCAGCTTCGCGGGGGGGGGCACAGATACGCAGTATTTT

V gene: TRBV11-2
clone size: -
D gene: -
J gene: TRBJ2-7
CDR3 protein: CASSSRGAGEQYF
CDR3 DNA: TGTGCCAGCAGCTCCCGGGGGGCGGGTGAGCAGTACTTC

V gene: TRBV30
clone size: -
D gene: -
J gene: TRBJ2-3
CDR3 protein: CAWSGGGDTQYF
CDR3 DNA: TGTGCCTGGAGTGGTGGCGGAGATACGCAGTATTTT

V gene: TRBV6-1
clone size: once
D gene: -
J gene: TRBJ1-2
CDR3 protein: CASSAAVNYGYTF
CDR3 DNA: TGTGCCAGCAGTGCGGCGGTTAACTATGGCTACACCTTC

V gene: TRBV30
clone size: -
D gene: TRBD1
J gene: TRBJ1-2
CDR3 protein: CAWRAGTAPYGYTF
CDR3 DNA: TGTGCCTGGAGAGCTGGGACAGCTCCTTATGGCTACACCTTC

V gene: TRBV7-9
clone size: -
D gene: TRBD1
J gene: TRBJ1-1
CDR3 protein: CASSYSGTGNTEAFF
CDR3 DNA: TGTGCCAGCAGCTACTCCGGGACAGGGAACACTGAAGCTTTCTTT

V gene: TRBV27
clone size: -
D gene: -
J gene: TRBJ1-3
CDR3 protein: CASSIGSSGNTIYF
CDR3 DNA: TGTGCCAGCAGTATAGGTAGTTCTGGAAACACCATATATTTT

V gene: TRBV5-1
clone size: once
D gene: TRBD1
J gene: TRBJ2-7
CDR3 protein: CASSLQDRGFEQYF
CDR3 DNA: TGCGCCAGCAGCTTGCAGGACAGGGGTTTCGAGCAGTACTTC

V gene: TRBV7-9
clone size: -
D gene: -
J gene: TRBJ2-3
CDR3 protein: CASSPGGSTDTQYF
CDR3 DNA: TGTGCCAGCAGCCCAGGCGGCTCCACAGATACGCAGTATTTT

V gene: TRBV7-8
clone size: -
D gene: TRBD1
J gene: TRBJ2-2
CDR3 protein: CASSTRGTGELFF
CDR3 DNA: TGTGCCAGCAGCACCAGGGGGACCGGGGAGCTGTTTTTT

V gene: TRBV29-1
clone size: -
D gene: -
J gene: TRBJ1-4
CDR3 protein: CSVGISTNEKLFF
CDR3 DNA: TGCAGCGTGGGCATCTCAACTAATGAAAAACTGTTTTTT

V gene: TRBV10-3
clone size: few
D gene: -
J gene: TRBJ1-2
CDR3 protein: CAISEGNGYTF
CDR3 DNA: TGTGCCATCAGTGAGGGGAATGGCTACACCTTC

V gene: TRBV28
clone size: -
D gene: -
J gene: TRBJ2-6
CDR3 protein: CASSGGSGANVLTF
CDR3 DNA: TGTGCCAGCAGTGGGGGCTCTGGGGCCAACGTCCTGACTTTC

V gene: TRBV9
clone size: -
D gene: -
J gene: TRBJ1-4
CDR3 protein: CASSVGGSATNEKLFF
CDR3 DNA: TGTGCCAGCAGCGTAGGGGGGTCTGCAACTAATGAAAAACTGTTTTTT

V gene: TRBV9
clone size: -
D gene: -
J gene: TRBJ2-7
CDR3 protein: CASSVEVRSYEQYF
CDR3 DNA: TGTGCCAGCAGCGTAGAGGTCAGGTCCTACGAGCAGTACTTC

V gene: TRBV29-1
clone size: -
D gene: -
J gene: TRBJ2-1
CDR3 protein: CSVEDWIGDNEQFF
CDR3 DNA: TGCAGCGTTGAAGATTGGATTGGCGACAATGAGCAGTTCTTC

V gene: TRBV7-7
clone size: -
D gene: -
J gene: TRBJ2-7
CDR3 protein: CASSPSTGLYEQYF
CDR3 DNA: TGTGCTAGCAGCCCCTCCACAGGCCTCTACGAGCAGTACTTC

V gene: TRBV10-3
clone size: few
D gene: -
J gene: TRBJ2-2
CDR3 protein: CAITQRGELFF
CDR3 DNA: TGTGCCATCACCCAGAGAGGGGAGCTGTTTTTT

V gene: TRBV27
clone size: -
D gene: TRBD1
J gene: TRBJ1-5
CDR3 protein: CASSRGQGNQPQHF
CDR3 DNA: TGTGCCAGCAGCCGGGGACAGGGTAATCAGCCCCAGCATTTT

V gene: TRBV6-1
clone size: -
D gene: -
J gene: TRBJ1-5
CDR3 protein: CASSELAIRSPQHF
CDR3 DNA: TGTGCCAGCAGTGAATTGGCTATCCGGTCGCCCCAGCATTTT

V gene: TRBV4-3
clone size: -
D gene: -
J gene: TRBJ2-6
CDR3 protein: CASSQDGSGANVLTF
CDR3 DNA: TGCGCCAGCAGCCAAGATGGGTCTGGGGCCAACGTCCTGACTTTC

V gene: TRBV25-1
clone size: -
D gene: -
J gene: TRBJ2-2
CDR3 protein: CASSVMGTGELFF
CDR3 DNA: TGTGCCAGCAGTGTGATGGGGACCGGGGAGCTGTTTTTT

V gene: TRBV10-3
clone size: -
D gene: -
J gene: TRBJ2-7
CDR3 protein: CAISSQGYGYEQYF
CDR3 DNA: TGTGCCATCAGCTCACAGGGATACGGCTACGAGCAGTACTTC

V gene: TRBV7-9
clone size: -
D gene: -
J gene: TRBJ1-1
CDR3 protein: CASSLAGVNTEAFF
CDR3 DNA: TGTGCCAGCAGCTTAGCAGGAGTGAACACTGAAGCTTTCTTT

V gene: TRBV10-1
clone size: -
D gene: TRBD2
J gene: TRBJ2-3
CDR3 protein: CASSESAALAGGYTDTQYF
CDR3 DNA: TGCGCCAGCAGTGAGTCCGCTGCCTTAGCGGGGGGTTACACAGATACGCAGTATTTT

V gene: TRBV30
clone size: once
D gene: -
J gene: TRBJ2-2
CDR3 protein: CAWKKGGVGELFF
CDR3 DNA: TGTGCCTGGAAGAAAGGAGGGGTCGGGGAGCTGTTTTTT